This T cell receptor (beta chain) was sequenced during a study of blood T cells in healthy people across ages. Using a J-beta primer mix together with a sample-barcoded 5' primer, a second PCR was run for about 6 to 11 cycles. TCRdb re-derived calls from the 5' RACE reads in MiXCR, one entry per CDR3 protein. The profile shows around 970,000 distinct CDR3 sequences, roughly 51% of them singletons. The donors, healthy Caucasians from Russia, were aged about 6 to 90. This clonotype was recorded a few times. The sequence was collected from a woman aged 55-70 years in good health. Sequencing input: blood.

The CDR3 reads CASAAGGQYEQYF. The CDR3 nucleotides are TGTGCCAGCGCGGCAGGGGGCCAGTACGAGCAGTACTTC. The chain uses TRBV3-1 and TRBJ2-7; 8 bases fit TRBD1. V lost 8 bases to trimming and J lost 4 bases; unmatched junction nucleotides: 7. Germline V gives CDR1 LGHDT, CDR2 YNNKEL (reference sequence). The CDR3 has 13 residues.